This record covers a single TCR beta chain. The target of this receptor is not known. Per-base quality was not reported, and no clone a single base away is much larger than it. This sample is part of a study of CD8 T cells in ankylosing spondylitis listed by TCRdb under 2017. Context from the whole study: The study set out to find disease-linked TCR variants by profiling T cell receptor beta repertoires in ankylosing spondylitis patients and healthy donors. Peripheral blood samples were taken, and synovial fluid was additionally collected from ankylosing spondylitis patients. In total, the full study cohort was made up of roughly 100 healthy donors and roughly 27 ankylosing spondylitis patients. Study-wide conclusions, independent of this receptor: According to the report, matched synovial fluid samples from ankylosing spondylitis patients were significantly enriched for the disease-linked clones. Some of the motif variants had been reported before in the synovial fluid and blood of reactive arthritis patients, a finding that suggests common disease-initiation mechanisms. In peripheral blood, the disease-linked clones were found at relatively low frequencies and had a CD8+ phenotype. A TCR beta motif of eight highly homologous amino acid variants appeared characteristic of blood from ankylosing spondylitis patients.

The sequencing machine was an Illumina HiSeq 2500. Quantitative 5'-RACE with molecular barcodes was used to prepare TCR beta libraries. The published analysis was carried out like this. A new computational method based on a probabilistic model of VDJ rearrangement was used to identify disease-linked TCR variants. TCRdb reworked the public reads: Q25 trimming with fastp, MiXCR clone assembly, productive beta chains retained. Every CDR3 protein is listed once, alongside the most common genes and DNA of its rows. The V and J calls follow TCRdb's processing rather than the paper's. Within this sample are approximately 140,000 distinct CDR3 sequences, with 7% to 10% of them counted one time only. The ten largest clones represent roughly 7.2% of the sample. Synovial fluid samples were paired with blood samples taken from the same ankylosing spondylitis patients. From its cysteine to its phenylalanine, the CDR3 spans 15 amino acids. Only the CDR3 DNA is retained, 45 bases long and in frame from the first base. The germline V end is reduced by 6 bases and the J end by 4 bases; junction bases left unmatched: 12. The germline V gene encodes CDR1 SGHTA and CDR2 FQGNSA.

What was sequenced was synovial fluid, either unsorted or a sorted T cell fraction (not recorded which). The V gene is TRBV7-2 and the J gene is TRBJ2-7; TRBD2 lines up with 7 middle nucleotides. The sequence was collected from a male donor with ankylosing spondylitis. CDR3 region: CASRPSGESRYEQYF. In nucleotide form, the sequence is TGTGCCAGCAGACCCAGCGGGGAAAGTCGATACGAGCAGTACTTC. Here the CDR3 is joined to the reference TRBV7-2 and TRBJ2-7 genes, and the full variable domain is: GAGVSQSPSNKVTEKGKDVELRCDPISGHTALYWYRQSLGQGLEFLIYFQGNSAPDKSGLPSDRFSAERTGGSVSTLTIQRTQQEDSAVYLCASRPSGESRYEQYFGPGTRLTVT.